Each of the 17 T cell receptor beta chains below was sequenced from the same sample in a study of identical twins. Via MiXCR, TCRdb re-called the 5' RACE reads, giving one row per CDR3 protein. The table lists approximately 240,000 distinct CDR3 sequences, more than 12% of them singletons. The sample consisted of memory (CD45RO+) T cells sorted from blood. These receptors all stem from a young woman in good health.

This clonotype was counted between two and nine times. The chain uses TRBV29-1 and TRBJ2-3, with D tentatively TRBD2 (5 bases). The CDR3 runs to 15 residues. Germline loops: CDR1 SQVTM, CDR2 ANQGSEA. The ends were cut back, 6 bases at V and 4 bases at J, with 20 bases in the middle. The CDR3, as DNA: TGCAGCGTGAGGGCTGCAACCCTTATCCCAGATACGCAGTATTTT. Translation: CSVRAATLIPDTQYF.

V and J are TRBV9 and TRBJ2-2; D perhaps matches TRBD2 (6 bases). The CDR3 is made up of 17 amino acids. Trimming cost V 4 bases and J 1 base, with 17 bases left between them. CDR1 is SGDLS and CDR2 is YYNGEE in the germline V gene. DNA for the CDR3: TGTGCCAGCAGCAGTAGAGGCGGGGTGGGGAACACCGGGGAGCTGTTTTTT. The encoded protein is CASSSRGGVGNTGELFF.

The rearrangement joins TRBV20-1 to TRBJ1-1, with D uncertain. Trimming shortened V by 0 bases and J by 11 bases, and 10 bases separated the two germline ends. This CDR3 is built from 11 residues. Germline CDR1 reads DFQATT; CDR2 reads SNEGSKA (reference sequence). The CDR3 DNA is TGCAGTGCTAGAGATGCCGTCTATGCTTTCTTT. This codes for CSARDAVYAFF.

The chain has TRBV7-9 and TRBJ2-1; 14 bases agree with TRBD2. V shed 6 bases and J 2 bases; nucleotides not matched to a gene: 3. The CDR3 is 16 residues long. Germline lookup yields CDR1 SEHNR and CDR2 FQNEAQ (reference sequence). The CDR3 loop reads CASRSGLAGAYNEQFF. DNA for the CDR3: TGTGCCAGCAGATCGGGACTAGCGGGGGCCTACAATGAGCAGTTCTTC.

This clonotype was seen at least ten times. DNA for the CDR3: TGTGCCAGCAGCAAGGGACTAGCGGGATACAATGAGCAGTTCTTC. Protein product: CASSKGLAGYNEQFF. The J gene is TRBJ2-1, the V gene TRBV7-9, with 13 bases aligning to TRBD2. Germline V gives CDR1 SEHNR, CDR2 FQNEAQ (reference sequence). CDR3 size: 15 residues. J gave up 4 bases and V 5 bases, and 2 bases lay outside the gene matches.

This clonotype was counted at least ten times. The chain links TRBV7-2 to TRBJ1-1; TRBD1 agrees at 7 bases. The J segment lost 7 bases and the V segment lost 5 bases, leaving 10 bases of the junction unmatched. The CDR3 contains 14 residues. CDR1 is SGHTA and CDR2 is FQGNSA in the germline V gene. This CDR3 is CASSSSGQWGEAFF. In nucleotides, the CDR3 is TGTGCCAGCAGCAGCTCGGGACAGTGGGGTGAAGCTTTCTTT.

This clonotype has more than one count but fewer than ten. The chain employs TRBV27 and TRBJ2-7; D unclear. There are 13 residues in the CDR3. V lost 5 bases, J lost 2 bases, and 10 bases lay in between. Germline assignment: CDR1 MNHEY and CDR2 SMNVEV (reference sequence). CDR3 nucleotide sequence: TGTGCCAGCAGTCCCCGTTGGCCCTACGAGCAGTACTTC. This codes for CASSPRWPYEQYF.

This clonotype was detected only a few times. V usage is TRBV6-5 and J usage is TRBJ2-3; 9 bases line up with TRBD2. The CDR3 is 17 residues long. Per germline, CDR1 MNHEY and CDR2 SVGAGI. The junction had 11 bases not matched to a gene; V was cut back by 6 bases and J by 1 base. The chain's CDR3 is CASRLGLAGPRTDTQYF. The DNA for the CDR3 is TGTGCCAGCAGACTCGGGCTAGCGGGACCCCGCACAGATACGCAGTATTTT.

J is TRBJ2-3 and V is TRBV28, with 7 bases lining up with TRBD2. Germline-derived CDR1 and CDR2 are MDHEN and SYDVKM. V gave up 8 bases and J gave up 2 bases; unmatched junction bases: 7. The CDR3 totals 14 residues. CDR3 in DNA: TGTGCCAGCGACGGGAGCGGGAACACAGATACGCAGTATTTT. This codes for CASDGSGNTDTQYF.

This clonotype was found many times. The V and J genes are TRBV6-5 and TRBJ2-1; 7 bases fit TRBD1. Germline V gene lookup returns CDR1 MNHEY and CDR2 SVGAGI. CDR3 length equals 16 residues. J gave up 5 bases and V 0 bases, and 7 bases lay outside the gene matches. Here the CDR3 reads CASSYSRRGRNNEQFF. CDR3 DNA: TGTGCCAGCAGTTACTCGAGAAGGGGGCGGAACAATGAGCAGTTCTTC.

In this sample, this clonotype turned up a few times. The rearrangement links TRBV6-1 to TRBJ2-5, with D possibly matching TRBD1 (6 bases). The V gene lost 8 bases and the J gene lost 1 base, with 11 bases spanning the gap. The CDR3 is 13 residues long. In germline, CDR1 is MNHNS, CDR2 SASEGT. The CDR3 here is CASGGQLQETQYF. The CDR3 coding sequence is TGTGCCAGCGGAGGACAGCTCCAAGAGACCCAGTACTTC.

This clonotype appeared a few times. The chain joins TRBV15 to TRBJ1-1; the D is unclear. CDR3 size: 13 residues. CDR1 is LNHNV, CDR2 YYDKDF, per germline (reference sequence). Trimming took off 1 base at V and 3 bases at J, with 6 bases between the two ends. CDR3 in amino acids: CATSRVSDTEAFF. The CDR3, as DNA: TGTGCCACCAGCAGAGTTAGCGACACTGAAGCTTTCTTT.

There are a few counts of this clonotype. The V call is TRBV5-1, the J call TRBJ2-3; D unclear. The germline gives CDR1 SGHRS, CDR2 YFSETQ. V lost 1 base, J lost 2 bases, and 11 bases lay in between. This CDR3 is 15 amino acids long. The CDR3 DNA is TGCGCCAGCAGCTTGACTGTCGTCGCCACAGATACGCAGTATTTT. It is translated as CASSLTVVATDTQYF.

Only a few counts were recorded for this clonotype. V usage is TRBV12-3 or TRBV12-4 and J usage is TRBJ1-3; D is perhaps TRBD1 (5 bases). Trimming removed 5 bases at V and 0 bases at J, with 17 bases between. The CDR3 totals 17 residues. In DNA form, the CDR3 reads TGTGCCAGCAGTAGCAGACAGCGCTCGATCTCTGGAAACACCATATATTTT. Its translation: CASSSRQRSISGNTIYF.

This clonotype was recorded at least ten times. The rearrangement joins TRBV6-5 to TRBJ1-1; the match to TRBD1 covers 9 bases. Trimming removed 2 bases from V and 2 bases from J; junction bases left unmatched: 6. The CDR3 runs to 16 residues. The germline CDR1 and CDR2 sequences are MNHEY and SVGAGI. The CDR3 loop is CASSYPGQGLNTEAFF. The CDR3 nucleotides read TGTGCCAGCAGTTACCCGGGACAGGGCCTCAACACTGAAGCTTTCTTT.

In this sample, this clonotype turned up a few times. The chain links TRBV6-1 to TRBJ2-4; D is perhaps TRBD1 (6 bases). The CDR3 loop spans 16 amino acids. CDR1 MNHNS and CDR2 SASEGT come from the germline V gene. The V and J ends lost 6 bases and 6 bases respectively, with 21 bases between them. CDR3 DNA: TGTGCCAGCAGCCCCCCGGGACACGCTTGGCTAAACATTCAGTACTTC. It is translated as CASSPPGHAWLNIQYF.

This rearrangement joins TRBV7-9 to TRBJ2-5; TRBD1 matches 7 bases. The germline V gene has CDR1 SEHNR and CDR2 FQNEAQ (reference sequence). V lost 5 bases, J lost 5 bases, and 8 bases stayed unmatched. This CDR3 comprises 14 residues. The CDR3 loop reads CASSLDRAWETQYF. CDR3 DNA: TGTGCCAGCAGCCTCGACAGGGCTTGGGAGACCCAGTACTTC.